The 20 T cell receptor beta chains listed next were all sequenced from one sample in a study of identical twins (dated by TCRdb to 2016 to 2017). The library was prepared using 5' RACE. Reads for this sample came from an Illumina HiSeq 2000. Starting from the raw public reads, TCRdb applied fastp trimming at Q25, assembled clones with MiXCR and retained in-frame beta chains. Duplicate CDR3 protein sequences are folded into a single record with the most common DNA and genes. The sample table contains roughly 1,500,000 distinct CDR3 sequences; only one count was recorded for about 32% of them. Clones ranked in the top ten supply 0.25% to 0.3% of the sample. Sequencing used cord blood. These receptors originate from a newborn girl in good health.

The V and J genes are TRBV11-2 and TRBJ2-3; no firm D call. V was cut by 1 base and J by 10 bases, with 9 bases left in between. The CDR3 extends over 12 amino acids. CDR1 is SGHAT, CDR2 FQNNGV, per germline. The CDR3: CASSLGVIAQYF. CDR3 sequence (DNA): TGTGCCAGCAGCTTAGGAGTGATCGCGCAGTATTTT.

This clonotype was observed at least ten times. Here the CDR3 reads CASSAVLAGSTDTQYF. The CDR3 DNA reads as TGTGCCAGCAGCGCGGTACTAGCGGGTAGCACAGATACGCAGTATTTT. The rearrangement links TRBV9 to TRBJ2-3; 9 bases line up with TRBD2. CDR1 and CDR2 from the germline V gene are SGDLS and YYNGEE. The CDR3 spans 16 residues. V dropped 3 bases and J dropped 0; count of bases not matched to a gene: 5.

The chain carries TRBV28 and TRBJ2-2; 9 nucleotides match TRBD1. Per germline, CDR1 MDHEN and CDR2 SYDVKM. Trimming cost V 0 bases and J 0 bases; bases outside gene matches: 2. This CDR3 has 17 residues. The DNA for the CDR3 is TGTGCCAGCAGTTTATGGGGACAGGGCGCGAACACCGGGGAGCTGTTTTTT. This translates into CASSLWGQGANTGELFF.

CDR3: CASSDQTSGIRETQYF. Here the CDR3 DNA reads TGTGCCAGCAGTGACCAGACTAGCGGGATTCGGGAGACCCAGTACTTC. V and J are TRBV6-5 and TRBJ2-4; TRBD2 agrees at 11 bases. The J call is in doubt because the DNA end fits TRBJ2-5 better. Germline V gene lookup returns CDR1 MNHEY and CDR2 SVGAGI. CDR3 length equals 16 residues.

This clonotype has only a few counts. The chain carries TRBV7-2 and TRBJ2-1; TRBD2 aligns across 12 bases. This CDR3 contains 17 residues. Germline trimming cut 4 bases from V and 8 bases from J; bases unmatched to any gene: 12. In germline, CDR1 is SGHTA, CDR2 FQGNSA. Written as DNA, the CDR3 is TGTGCCAGCAGCTCTAGGCCCCGGACTAGCGGGAATTATGAGCAGTTCTTC. Residues: CASSSRPRTSGNYEQFF.

This clonotype was recorded many times. The chain has TRBV5-5 and TRBJ2-3; TRBD2 aligns across 15 bases. The junction had 5 bases not matched to a gene; V was cut back by 4 bases and J by 5 bases. Germline loops: CDR1 SGHKS, CDR2 YYEKEE (reference sequence). The CDR3 contains 16 residues. Written as DNA, the CDR3 is TGTGCCAGCAGCGTTAGGACTAGCGGGGGGGGAGATACGCAGTATTTT. This sequence encodes CASSVRTSGGGDTQYF.

The chain carries TRBV3-1 and TRBJ1-4; D unresolved. V lost 3 bases and J lost 6, with 8 bases in between. Germline CDR1 and CDR2: LGHDT and YNNKEL (reference sequence). The CDR3 covers 13 residues. CDR3 coding DNA: TGTGCCAGCAGCCATCGGTCTTATGAAAAACTGTTTTTT. This encodes CASSHRSYEKLFF.

V and J are TRBV30 and TRBJ1-4, with D unresolved. The CDR3 covers 15 residues. V was cut by 1 base and J by 5 bases, with 14 bases left in between. CDR1 and CDR2 (germline): GTSNPN, SVGIG (reference sequence). The CDR3 here is CAWSGPSGRNEKLFF. CDR3 DNA: TGTGCCTGGAGTGGCCCCTCCGGGAGGAATGAAAAACTGTTTTTT.

The chain couples TRBV20-1 to TRBJ2-3; no reliable D call. Germline CDR1 DFQATT, CDR2 SNEGSKA (reference sequence). This CDR3 spans 14 amino acids. Trimming removed 6 bases from V and 0 bases from J, with 13 bases in between. The CDR3 loop is CSAPTVPSTDTQYF. The CDR3 bases are TGCAGTGCCCCGACTGTCCCTAGCACAGATACGCAGTATTTT.

The chain is built from TRBV5-1 and TRBJ2-5; D might be TRBD2 (5 bases). CDR3 size: 14 residues. Trimming left V 4 bases short and J 5 bases short, with 15 bases between. Per the germline V gene, CDR1 is SGHRS and CDR2 is YFSETQ. The CDR3 spells CASSPQAARETQYF. The DNA for the CDR3 is TGCGCCAGCAGCCCCCAAGCGGCGAGGGAGACCCAGTACTTC.

The V gene is TRBV5-5, the J gene TRBJ2-3, with 7 bases that match TRBD2. From germline, CDR1 is SGHKS and CDR2 YYEKEE (reference sequence). V trimming: 5 bases; J trimming: 2 bases; junction bases outside the gene matches: 8. The CDR3 runs 15 residues. CDR3 loop: CASRRLAAITDTQYF. CDR3 nucleotides: TGTGCCAGCAGACGTCTAGCGGCTATCACAGATACGCAGTATTTT.

As for this clonotype: Sequence at one end of the junction differs from germline and may be a read error. The chain joins TRBV28 to TRBJ2-1; D call uncertain. Looked up from germline, CDR1 is MDHEN and CDR2 is SYDVKM. The CDR3 is 14 amino acids. The CDR3 spells CVSSLGPKLYEQFF. Here the CDR3 DNA reads TGTGTCAGCAGTTTAGGACCAAAGTTGTACGAGCAGTTCTTC. The whole variable domain, filled in from reference TRBV28 and TRBJ2-1, reads DVKVTQSSRYLVKRTGEKVFLECVQDMDHENMFWYRQDPGLGLRLIYFSYDVKMKEKGDIPEGYSVSREKKERFSLILESASTNQTSMYLCVSSLGPKLYEQFFGPGTRLTVL.

About this clonotype itself: The junction shows a germline mismatch at one end, possibly a read error. This CDR3 reads CSARDFRGGTYNGQFF. The CDR3 bases are TGCAGTGCTAGAGATTTCCGCGGGGGGACCTACAATGGGCAGTTCTTC. The V call is TRBV20-1, the J call TRBJ2-1, with 8 bases aligning to TRBD2. CDR3 length equals 16 residues. Germline values: CDR1 DFQATT, CDR2 SNEGSKA (reference sequence).

In its sample, this clonotype was seen a few times. The junction and the germline gene differ at one end; a read error may be behind it. The rearrangement links TRBV12-3 or TRBV12-4 to TRBJ2-2; 12 bases map to TRBD2. The CDR3 is made up of 14 amino acids. The CDR3 here is CASTLLAGGGELFF. The CDR3 DNA is TGTGCCAGCACTTTACTAGCGGGAGGCGGGGAGCTGTTTTTT.

V is TRBV7-2 and J is TRBJ2-7; D is perhaps TRBD1 (5 bases). CDR1 and CDR2 (germline): SGHTA, FQGNSA. The CDR3 is 13 residues long. Trimming took 11 bases from V and 0 from J, leaving 14 bases between them. The CDR3 reads CAGSKDSSYEQYF. DNA of the CDR3: TGTGCCGGTTCTAAAGACAGCTCCTACGAGCAGTACTTC.

The chain combines TRBV10-3 with TRBJ1-5; D not resolved. The germline gives CDR1 ENHRY, CDR2 SYGVKD. Trimming shortened V by 2 bases and J by 1 base, and 6 bases separated the two germline ends. This CDR3 contains 14 residues. The CDR3 sequence: CAISELGSNQPQHF. The CDR3 region has the DNA TGTGCCATCAGTGAGCTGGGAAGCAATCAGCCCCAGCATTTT.

This clonotype has only a few counts. The V and J genes are TRBV5-1 and TRBJ1-4; D might be TRBD1 (6 bases). The CDR3 consists of 15 residues. Germline assignment: CDR1 SGHRS and CDR2 YFSETQ. The V end was cut by 4 bases, the J end by 6 bases, with 16 bases between. CDR3 sequence reads: CASSPTGTSDEKLFF. As DNA, the CDR3 is TGCGCCAGCAGCCCAACCGGGACATCCGATGAAAAACTGTTTTTT. The whole variable domain, remainder taken from reference TRBV5-1 and TRBJ1-4, is KAGVTQTPRYLIKTRGQQVTLSCSPISGHRSVSWYQQTPGQGLQFLFEYFSETQRNKGNFPGRFSGRQFSNSRSEMNVSTLELGDSALYLCASSPTGTSDEKLFFGSGTQLSVL.

The chain carries TRBV3-1 and TRBJ2-7; 10 bases map to TRBD2. This CDR3 comprises 15 residues. After removal of 4 bases from V and 2 bases from J, the junction contained 5 bases not matched to a gene. From germline, CDR1 is LGHDT and CDR2 YNNKEL (reference sequence). CDR3: CASSRGLAVAYEQYF. The DNA for the CDR3 is TGTGCCAGCAGCCGCGGACTAGCGGTGGCCTACGAGCAGTACTTC.

This clonotype was picked up a small number of times. This rearrangement joins TRBV27 to TRBJ2-1; TRBD2 matches 8 bases. This CDR3 is 19 amino acids long. Germline assignment: CDR1 MNHEY and CDR2 SMNVEV (reference sequence). Unmatched junction bases numbered 13, after V lost 0 bases and J lost 3 bases. This CDR3 reads CASSLSRTSKQALYNEQFF. DNA for the CDR3: TGTGCCAGCAGTTTATCCCGGACTAGCAAGCAAGCCCTCTACAATGAGCAGTTCTTC.

This clonotype turned up a few times. V is TRBV11-2 and J is TRBJ2-7, with 8 bases fitting TRBD2. The CDR3 contains 15 residues. V dropped 2 bases and J dropped 0; count of bases not matched to a gene: 3. Germline V gene lookup returns CDR1 SGHAT and CDR2 FQNNGV. The chain's CDR3 is CASSLWSGGSYEQYF. In nucleotides, the CDR3 is TGTGCCAGCAGCTTATGGAGCGGGGGCTCCTACGAGCAGTACTTC.